The sequence of this TCR beta chain was determined in a study of beta chain features in type 1 diabetes. In the study overall: Cell yields, age and gender were similar between patients and healthy donors.

Study conclusions and caveats: People with Type 1 diabetes carried modestly yet significantly shorter TCRB CDR3s in all four CD4+ subsets.

The V gene's germline CDR1 is KGHSH and CDR2 LQKENI. The CDR3 spans 14 residues. Trimming stripped 6 bases from V and 2 bases from J, with 10 bases between. This clone was seen only a few times. Its specificity is not known. The study reverse transcribed the entire isolated RNA, so it sequenced expressed TCRB transcripts. Clones were sequenced by immunoSEQ multiplex PCR, and TCRdb holds only the in-frame ones, with some missing. The sample has over 300,000 clones; 9.3% are singletons. Source material: central memory CD4+ T cells from blood. The TCR was taken from a man aged 25-40 years with type 1 diabetes. The rearrangement joins TRBV18 to TRBJ2-2; D is unresolved. The CDR3 sequence is CASSPTQNTGELFF. The DNA of the CDR3 is TGTGCCAGCTCCCCGACACAAAACACCGGGGAGCTGTTTTTT.